This TCR beta chain was sequenced for a study of cytomegalovirus exposure and HLA in healthy donors. In regard to this clone: Its target is unknown.

The PCR had 60 Vbeta and 13 Jbeta primers. Libraries were prepared by immunoSEQ multiplex PCR; TCRdb keeps only in-frame clonotypes and omits some of them. This sample yields some 150,000 clones, of which more than 65% are seen a single time; around 1.6% belongs to the top ten. Regarding the study as a whole: Roughly even sequencing depth across donors was the assumption behind the presence/absence analyses. Reportedly, diagnosis of cytomegalovirus status by the classifier showed high specificity and sensitivity. Rarity held for most TCR sequences, but there were some public TCRs that occurred in many donors.

The length of the CDR3 is 16 residues. Germline loops: CDR1 KGHSH, CDR2 LQKENI. The V and J ends lost 0 bases and 2 bases respectively, with 13 bases between them. The specimen was PBMCs. This TCR was sampled from a woman under 40 in good health and CMV-seronegative. The chain uses TRBV18 and TRBJ1-2; the D gene is possibly TRBD1 (6 bases). CDR3 region: CASSPPDRSFNYGYTF. CDR3 bases: TGTGCCAGCTCACCACCTGACAGGTCTTTCAACTATGGCTACACCTTC.